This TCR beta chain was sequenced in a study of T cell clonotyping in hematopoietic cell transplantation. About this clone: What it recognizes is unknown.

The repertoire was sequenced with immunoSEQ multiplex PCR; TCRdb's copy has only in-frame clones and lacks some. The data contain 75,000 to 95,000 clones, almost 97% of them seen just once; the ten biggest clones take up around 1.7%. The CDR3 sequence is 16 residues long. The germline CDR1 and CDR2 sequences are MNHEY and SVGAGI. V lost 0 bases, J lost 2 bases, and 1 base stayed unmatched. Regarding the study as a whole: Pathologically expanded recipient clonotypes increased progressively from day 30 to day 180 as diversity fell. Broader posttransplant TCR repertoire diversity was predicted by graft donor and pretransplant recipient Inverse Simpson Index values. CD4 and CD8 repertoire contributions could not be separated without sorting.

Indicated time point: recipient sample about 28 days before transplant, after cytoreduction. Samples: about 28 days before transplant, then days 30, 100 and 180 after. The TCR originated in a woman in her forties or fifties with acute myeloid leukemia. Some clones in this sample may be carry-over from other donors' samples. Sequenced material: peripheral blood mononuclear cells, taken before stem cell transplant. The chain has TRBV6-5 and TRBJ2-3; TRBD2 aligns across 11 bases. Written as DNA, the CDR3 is TGTGCCAGCAGTTACTCGACTAGCGGGAACACAGATACGCAGTATTTT. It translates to CASSYSTSGNTDTQYF.